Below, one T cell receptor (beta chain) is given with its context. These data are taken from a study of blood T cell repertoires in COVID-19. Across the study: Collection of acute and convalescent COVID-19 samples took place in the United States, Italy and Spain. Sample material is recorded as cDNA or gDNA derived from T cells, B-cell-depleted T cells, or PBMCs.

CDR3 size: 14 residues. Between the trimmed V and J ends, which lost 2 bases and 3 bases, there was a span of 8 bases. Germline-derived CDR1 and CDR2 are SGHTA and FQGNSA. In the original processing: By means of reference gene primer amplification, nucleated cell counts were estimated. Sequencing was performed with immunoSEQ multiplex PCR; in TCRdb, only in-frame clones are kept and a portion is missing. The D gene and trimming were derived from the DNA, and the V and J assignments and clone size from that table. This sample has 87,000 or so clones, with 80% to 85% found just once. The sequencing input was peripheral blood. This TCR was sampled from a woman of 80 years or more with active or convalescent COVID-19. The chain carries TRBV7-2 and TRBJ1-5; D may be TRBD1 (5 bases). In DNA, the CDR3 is TGTGCCAGCAGCTTAAAAGGGGTCAATCAGCCCCAGCATTTT. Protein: CASSLKGVNQPQHF.